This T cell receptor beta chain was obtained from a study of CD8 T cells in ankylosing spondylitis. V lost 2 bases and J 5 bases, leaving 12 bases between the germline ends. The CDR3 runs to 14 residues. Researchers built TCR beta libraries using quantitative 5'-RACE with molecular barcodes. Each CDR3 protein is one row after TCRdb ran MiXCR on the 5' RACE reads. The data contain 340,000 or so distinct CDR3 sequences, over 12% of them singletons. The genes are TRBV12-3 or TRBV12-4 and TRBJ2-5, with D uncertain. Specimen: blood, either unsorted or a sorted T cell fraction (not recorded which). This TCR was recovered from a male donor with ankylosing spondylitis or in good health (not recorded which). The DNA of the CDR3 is TGTGCCAGCAGTTTATTGGCCGGGCCCGAGACCCAGTACTTC. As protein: CASSLLAGPETQYF.